This T cell receptor beta chain was identified in a study of blood T cell repertoires in COVID-19 (dated by TCRdb to about 2020). For context, the study as a whole: Samples covering the acute and convalescent phases of COVID-19 were provided by collaborators in the United States, Italy and Spain. The material from the prospective study consisted of cDNA or gDNA derived from T cells, B-cell-depleted T cells, or PBMCs. Subjects who had been exposed to COVID-19, were actively infected with it, or had recovered from it provided the deeply sampled blood TCRbeta repertoires that made up the dataset. A freely available public database, intended as a resource for researchers studying the immune response to SARS-CoV-2, is where the repertoires were released. The samples were drawn from the first 160 participants of the ongoing ImmuneRACE study and from over 950 subjects provided by 6 global collaborators. The sample metadata nearly always contained a de-identified subject ID, COVID-19 status, age in years and sex. Where available, HLA class I and class II types were taken from metadata supplied by the sample provider and were not determined by assay-based typing.

Enrolling through a virtual design, the prospective study's participants ranged in age from roughly 18 to 89 years and lived across 20 to 25 United States geographic areas. In the prospective study, participants were assigned to cohorts based on the clinical history participants reported in a screening survey and a study questionnaire. Recovered participants in ImmuneRACE Cohort 3 were defined by two consecutive negative NP/OP PCR tests, clearance by a healthcare professional, or resolution of symptoms. In the prospective study, whole blood, serum and a nasopharyngeal or oropharyngeal swab were collected from each participant by mobile phlebotomists. Participants in the prospective study had the option to provide additional blood draws and questionnaires over an approximately 2-month period. Blood samples from the prospective study were shipped frozen or at room temperature prior to DNA extraction.

The germline V gene gives CDR1 as ENHRY and CDR2 as SYGVKD. The CDR3 holds 13 amino acids from the cysteine to the phenylalanine. This entry keeps only the CDR3 DNA: 39 bases, framed from base 1. The V and J ends are trimmed by 4 bases and 13 bases, leaving 16 bases between them. Overall study outcomes, separate from this receptor: The amount of clinical and demographic metadata varied by source and participant and was provided uncurated.

TCRbeta CDR3 regions were amplified from genomic DNA by means of the immunoSEQ Assay, a bias-controlled multiplex PCR. The published analysis was carried out like this. Within the assay, amplification of reference gene primers was used to estimate how many nucleated cells each sample contained. To quantify the absolute abundance of each unique TCRbeta CDR3 rearrangement, sequence reads were collapsed and filtered. For each sample, productive Simpson clonality was calculated as the square root of Simpson's diversity index across productive rearrangements. Sourced from immuneACCESS, this table was stored by TCRdb with only in-frame sequences that have V and J called. A share of the clones is absent; for the studies checked, an unresolved V gene accounts for under half, and the remainder has no known explanation. V, J and clone size reflect that table, while D and trimming were determined from the DNA. The sample includes over 150,000 clones, with approximately 85% observed a single time. Together, the top ten hold roughly 6.2% of the sample.

With respect to this clone: The antigen it recognizes is unknown. Base quality data are lacking; no much larger clone is found one base away.

The receptor comes from a man aged 40-49 years who had recovered from COVID-19. Sequences were obtained from PBMCs or T cells enriched from blood (not recorded which). The chain couples TRBV10-3 to TRBJ2-2; D gene: possibly TRBD2, on 6 matching bases. The nucleotide sequence reads TGTGCCATCAGTGCGGACGGAGGGGAGGTGCTGTTTTTT. Its coded protein is CAISADGGEVLFF.